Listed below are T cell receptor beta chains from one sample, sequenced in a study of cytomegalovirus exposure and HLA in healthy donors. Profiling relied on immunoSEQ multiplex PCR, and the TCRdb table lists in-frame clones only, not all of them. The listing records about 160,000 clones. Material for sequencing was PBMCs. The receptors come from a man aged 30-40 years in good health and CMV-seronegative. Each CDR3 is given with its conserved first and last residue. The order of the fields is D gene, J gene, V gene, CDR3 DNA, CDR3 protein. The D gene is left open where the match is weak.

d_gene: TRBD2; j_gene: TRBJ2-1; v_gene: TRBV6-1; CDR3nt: TGTGCCAGCAGGCAAGACCTAGGACTAGCAGAGCAGTTCTTC; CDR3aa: CASRQDLGLAEQFF
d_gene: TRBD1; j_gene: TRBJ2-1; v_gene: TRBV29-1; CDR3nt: TGCAGCGTTGGGAGCCGACAGGGGTGGAATGAGCAGTTCTTC; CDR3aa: CSVGSRQGWNEQFF
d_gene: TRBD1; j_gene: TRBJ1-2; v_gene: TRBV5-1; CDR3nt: TGCGCCAGCAGCTTGTGGACAGGGGGCGATGGCTACACCTTC; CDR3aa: CASSLWTGGDGYTF
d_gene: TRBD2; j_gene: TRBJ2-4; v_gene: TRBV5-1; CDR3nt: TGCGCCAGCAGCTTGTCAGTAGCGGGAGAGGGGATTCAGTACTTC; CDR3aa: CASSLSVAGEGIQYF
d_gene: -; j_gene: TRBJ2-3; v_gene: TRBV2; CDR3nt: TGTGCCAGCAGGTGGAGCCCTAGCACAGATACGCAGTATTTT; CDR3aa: CASRWSPSTDTQYF
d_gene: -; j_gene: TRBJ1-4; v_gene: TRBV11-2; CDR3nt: TGTGCCAGCAGCTTAGGGGGCGGCCCCGGTGAAAAACTGTTTTTT; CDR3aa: CASSLGGGPGEKLFF
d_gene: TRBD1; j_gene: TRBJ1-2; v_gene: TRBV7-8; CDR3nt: TGTGCCAGCAGCTTAGCTCATCGGACAGGGGGATGGGGCTATGGCTACACCTTC; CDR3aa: CASSLAHRTGGWGYGYTF
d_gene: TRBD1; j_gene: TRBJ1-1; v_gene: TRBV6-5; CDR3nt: TGTGCCAGCAGTTCCGAACAGGGGGCCGACACTGAAGCTTTCTTT; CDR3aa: CASSSEQGADTEAFF
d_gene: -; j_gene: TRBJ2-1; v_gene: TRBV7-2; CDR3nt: TGTGCCAGCAGCTTAGGTCTCCAGTACAATGAGCAGTTCTTC; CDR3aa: CASSLGLQYNEQFF
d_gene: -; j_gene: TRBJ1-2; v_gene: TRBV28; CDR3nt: TGTGCCAGCGCCGGACAGTACATCTATGGCTACACCTTC; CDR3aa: CASAGQYIYGYTF
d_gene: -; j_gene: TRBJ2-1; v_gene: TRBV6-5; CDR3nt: TGTGCCAGCTCGTATGGGTATGGCGGGGTCAATGAGCAGTTCTTC; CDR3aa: CASSYGYGGVNEQFF
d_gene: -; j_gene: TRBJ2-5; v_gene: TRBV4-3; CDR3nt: TGCGCCAGCAGCCAAGAGGCGGCGAACGGGAGAGGGGAGGAGACCCAGTACTTC; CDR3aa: CASSQEAANGRGEETQYF
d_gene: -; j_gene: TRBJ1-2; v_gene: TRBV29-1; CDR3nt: TGCAGCGTTGAAGCGGGCGCGGGGATCTATGGCTACACCTTC; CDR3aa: CSVEAGAGIYGYTF
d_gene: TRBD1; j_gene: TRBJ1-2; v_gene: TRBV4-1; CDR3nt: TGCGCCAGCAGCCAACCCCGACAGGGCACCTATGGCTACACCTTC; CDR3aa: CASSQPRQGTYGYTF
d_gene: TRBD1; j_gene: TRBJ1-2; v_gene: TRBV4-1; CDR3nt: TGCGCCAGCAGCCAACTCTCCGGGACAGGGTTTGGCTACACCTTC; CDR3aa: CASSQLSGTGFGYTF
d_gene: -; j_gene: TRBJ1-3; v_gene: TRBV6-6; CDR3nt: TGTGCCAGCTGCAGGGAATCTTCCGGAAACACCATATATTTT; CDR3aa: CASCRESSGNTIYF
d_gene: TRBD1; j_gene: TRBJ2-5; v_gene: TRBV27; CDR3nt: TGTGCCAGCAGTCTGAGGGGGCAGGAGACCCAGTACTTC; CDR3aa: CASSLRGQETQYF
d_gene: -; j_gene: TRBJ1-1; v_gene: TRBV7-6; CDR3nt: TGTGCCAGCAGCTTTTTGGGGGGGGACACTGAAGCTTTCTTT; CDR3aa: CASSFLGGDTEAFF
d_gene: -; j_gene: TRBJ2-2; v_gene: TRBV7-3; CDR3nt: TGTGCCAGCAGCTTAATCAGGGTACAGGGCACCGGGGAGCTGTTTTTT; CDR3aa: CASSLIRVQGTGELFF
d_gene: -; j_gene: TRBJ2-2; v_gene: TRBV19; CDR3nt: TGTGCCAGTACCGCCGGAGGGCCCGGGGAGCTGTTTTTT; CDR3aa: CASTAGGPGELFF
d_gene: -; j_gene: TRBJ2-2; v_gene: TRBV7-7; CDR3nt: TGTGCCAGCAGCTTCGGGATCTCACCGGGGGGGGAGCTGTTTTTT; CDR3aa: CASSFGISPGGELFF
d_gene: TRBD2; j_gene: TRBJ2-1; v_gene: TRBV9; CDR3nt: TGTGCCAGCAGCCCAAGGACTAGCGGCAGCTCCTACAATGAGCAGTTCTTC; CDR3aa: CASSPRTSGSSYNEQFF
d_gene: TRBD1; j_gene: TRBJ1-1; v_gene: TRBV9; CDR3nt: TGTGCCAGCAGCGGAGGGGCAGGGGGAATTGTGAACACTGAAGCTTTCTTT; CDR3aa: CASSGGAGGIVNTEAFF
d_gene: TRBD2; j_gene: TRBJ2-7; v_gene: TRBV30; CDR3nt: TGTGCCCATAGACTAGCGGGAGCTGGCGAGCAGTACTTC; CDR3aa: CAHRLAGAGEQYF
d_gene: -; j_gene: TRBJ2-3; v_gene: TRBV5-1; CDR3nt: TGCGCCAGCAGCCCCGGGGAGGATACGCAGTATTTT; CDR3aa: CASSPGEDTQYF
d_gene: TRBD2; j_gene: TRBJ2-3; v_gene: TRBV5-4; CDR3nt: TGTGCCAGCAGCTTTAGCGGGATCCCAGATACGCAGTATTTT; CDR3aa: CASSFSGIPDTQYF
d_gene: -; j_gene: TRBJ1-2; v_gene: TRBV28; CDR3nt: TGTGCCAGCAGCCGCAGCGCTAACTATGGCTACACCTTC; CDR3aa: CASSRSANYGYTF
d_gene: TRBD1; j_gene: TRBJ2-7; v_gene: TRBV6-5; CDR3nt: TGTGCCAGCAGCCGGGACAGGTTGCGAGAGCAGTACTTC; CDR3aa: CASSRDRLREQYF
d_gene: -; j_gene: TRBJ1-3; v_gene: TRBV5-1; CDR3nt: TGCGCCAGCAGCCGAAGACAAGACCCCGGTAACCCCATATATTTT; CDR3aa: CASSRRQDPGNPIYF
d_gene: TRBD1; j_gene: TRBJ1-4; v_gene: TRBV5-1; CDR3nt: TGCGCCAGCAGCACGCTCGACAGGGGTGATGAAAAACTGTTTTTT; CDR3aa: CASSTLDRGDEKLFF
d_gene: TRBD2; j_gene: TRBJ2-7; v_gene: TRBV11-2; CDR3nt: TGTGCCAGCAGCTTAGGACGGGGGGAACTAGCGGGGAGGGAGCAGTACTTC; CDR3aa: CASSLGRGELAGREQYF
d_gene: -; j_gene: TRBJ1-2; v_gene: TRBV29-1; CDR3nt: TGCAGCGTTGAAGGGGCCGATGGCTACACCTTC; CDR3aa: CSVEGADGYTF
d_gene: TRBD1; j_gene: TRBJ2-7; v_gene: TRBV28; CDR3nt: TGTGCCAGCAGTGGGACAGCAGAACTATACGAGCAGTACTTC; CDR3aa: CASSGTAELYEQYF
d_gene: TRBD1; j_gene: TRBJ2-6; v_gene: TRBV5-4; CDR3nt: TGTGCCAGCAGCTTGTTCGGGACAGCCGGGGCCAACGTCCTGACTTTC; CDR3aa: CASSLFGTAGANVLTF
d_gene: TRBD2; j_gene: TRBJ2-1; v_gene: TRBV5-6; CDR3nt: TGTGCCAGCAGCTCCAGCAGGACTAGCGGATACAATGAGCAGTTCTTC; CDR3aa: CASSSSRTSGYNEQFF
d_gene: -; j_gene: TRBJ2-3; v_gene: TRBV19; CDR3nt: TGTGCCAGTAGTACCGATCGGGGAATCAGCACAGATACGCAGTATTTT; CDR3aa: CASSTDRGISTDTQYF